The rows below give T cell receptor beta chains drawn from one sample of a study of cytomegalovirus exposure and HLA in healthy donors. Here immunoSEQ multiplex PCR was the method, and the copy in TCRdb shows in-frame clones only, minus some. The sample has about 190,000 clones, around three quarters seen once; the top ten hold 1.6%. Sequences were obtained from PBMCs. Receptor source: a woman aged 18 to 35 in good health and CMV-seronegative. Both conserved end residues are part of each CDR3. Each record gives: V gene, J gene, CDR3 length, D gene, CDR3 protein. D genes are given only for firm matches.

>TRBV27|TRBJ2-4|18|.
CASSLQHTLQGTKNIQYF
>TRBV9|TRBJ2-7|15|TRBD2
CASSVVGSGSYEQYF
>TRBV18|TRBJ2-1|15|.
CASSPGADSYNEQFF
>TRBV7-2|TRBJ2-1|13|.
CASSSAGWNEQFF
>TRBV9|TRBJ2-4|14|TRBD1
CASSPGTGENIQYF
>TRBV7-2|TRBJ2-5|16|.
CASSYSPGRGQETQYF
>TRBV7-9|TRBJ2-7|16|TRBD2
CASSLARGTRSYEQYF
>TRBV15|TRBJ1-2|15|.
CATSREVGTNYGYTF
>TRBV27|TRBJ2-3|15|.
CASSLTDTPTDTQYF
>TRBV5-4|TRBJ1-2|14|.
CASTAGRTNYGYTF
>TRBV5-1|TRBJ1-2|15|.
CASSLDGRSNYGYTF
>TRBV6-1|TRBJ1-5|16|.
CASSEDWQGSNQPQHF
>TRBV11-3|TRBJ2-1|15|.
CASSPPRGQTNEQFF
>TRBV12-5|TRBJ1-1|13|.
CASGLSMNTEAFF
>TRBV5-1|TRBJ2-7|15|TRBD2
CASSLELAGGDEQYF
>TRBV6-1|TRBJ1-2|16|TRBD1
CASSEGQIRTYYGYTF
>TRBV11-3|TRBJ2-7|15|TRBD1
CASSQGGRGLGEQYF
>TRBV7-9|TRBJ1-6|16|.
CASSLVGDSLGTPLHF
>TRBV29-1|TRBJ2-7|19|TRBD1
CSAGTGIFLNHLGSYEQYF
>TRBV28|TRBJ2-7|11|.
CASGEVYEQYF
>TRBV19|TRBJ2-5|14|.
CASSILLGGETQYF
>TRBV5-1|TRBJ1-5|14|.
CASSSGGNNQPQHF
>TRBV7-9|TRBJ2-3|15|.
CASSLELADTDTQYF
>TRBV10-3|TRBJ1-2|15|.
CAISEIGTMGRGYTF
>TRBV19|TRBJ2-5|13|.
CASTPGGEETQYF
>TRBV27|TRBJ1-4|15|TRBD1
CASSFVGQGYEKLFF
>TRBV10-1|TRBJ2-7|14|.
CASSVGGGENEQYF
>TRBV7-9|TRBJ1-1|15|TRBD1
CASSLSGTGVAEAFF
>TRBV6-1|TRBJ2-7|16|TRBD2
CASSEGLRLAGVEQYF
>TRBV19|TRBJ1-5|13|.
CASSTQQVLPQHF
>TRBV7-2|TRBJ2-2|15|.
CASSLGHLQSGELFF
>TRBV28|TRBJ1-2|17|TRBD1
CASSFDGTGILRNGYTF
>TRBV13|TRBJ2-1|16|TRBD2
CASSLGGAGGYNEQFF
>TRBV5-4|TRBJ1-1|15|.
CASSLNRDWFTEAFF
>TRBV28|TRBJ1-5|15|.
CASSPVRLSNQPQHF
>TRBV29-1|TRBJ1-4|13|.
CSVWTATNEKLFF
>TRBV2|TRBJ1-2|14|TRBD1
CASSELRQGEGYTF
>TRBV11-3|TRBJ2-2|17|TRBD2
CASSLGLAGVYTGELFF
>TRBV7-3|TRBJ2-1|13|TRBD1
CASSSYRGNEQFF
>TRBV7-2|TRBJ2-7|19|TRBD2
CASSSPGQPGLAAAYEQYF
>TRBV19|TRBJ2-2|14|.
CASSTVSNTGELFF
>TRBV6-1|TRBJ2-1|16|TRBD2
CASSEAPGGDWNEQFF
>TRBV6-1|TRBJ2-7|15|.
CASSERLQSSYEQYF
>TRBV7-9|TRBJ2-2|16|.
CASSLGWAARTGELFF
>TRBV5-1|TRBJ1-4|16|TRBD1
CASSTIPGTGNEKLFF
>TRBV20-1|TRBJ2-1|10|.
CSAGKNEQFF
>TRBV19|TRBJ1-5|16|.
CASSKSQGWGNQPQHF
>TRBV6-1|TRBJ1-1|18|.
CASSEVGFWGTLNTEAFF